A single sample gave rise to the 30 T cell receptor beta chains below, sequenced in a study of CD8 T cells in ankylosing spondylitis. TCRdb analysed the 5' RACE reads with MiXCR anew, one entry per CDR3 protein. In the table there are 150,000 to 200,000 distinct CDR3 sequences, 13% of which are singletons. Material for sequencing was blood, either unsorted or a sorted T cell fraction (not recorded which). The source is a female donor with ankylosing spondylitis or in good health (not recorded which).

This clonotype was counted ten times or more. The chain employs TRBV5-6 and TRBJ2-7, with D possibly TRBD2 on 5 matching bases. Trimming removed 4 bases from V and 0 bases from J, with 11 bases in between. Germline V gene data show CDR1 as SGHDT and CDR2 as YYEEEE. The CDR3 totals 14 residues. The CDR3 bases are TGTGCCAGCAGCCCGGACTTGAGCTCCTACGAGCAGTACTTC. It is translated as CASSPDLSSYEQYF. Based on the CDR3 plus reference TRBV5-6 and TRBJ2-7, the full variable domain is DAGVTQSPTHLIKTRGQQVTLRCSPKSGHDTVSWYQQALGQGPQFIFQYYEEEERQRGNFPDRFSGHQFPNYSSELNVNALLLGDSALYLCASSPDLSSYEQYFGPGTRLTVT.

This clonotype was seen many times. The rearrangement joins TRBV5-1 to TRBJ2-2; 11 bases match TRBD2. The CDR3 loop spans 15 amino acids. V gave up 7 bases and J gave up 6 bases; unmatched junction bases: 8. Germline-derived CDR1 and CDR2 are SGHRS and YFSETQ. CDR3 protein: CASSTVGLAAGELFF. CDR3 nucleotides: TGCGCCAGCTCCACAGTGGGACTAGCGGCCGGGGAGCTGTTTTTT.

This clonotype was counted many times. The gene calls are TRBV7-2 and TRBJ2-7, with 12 nucleotides matching TRBD2. The CDR3 loop spans 14 amino acids. With 3 bases clipped from V and 7 bases from J, the junction kept 4 bases outside the gene matches. Germline-derived CDR1 and CDR2 are SGHTA and FQGNSA. In nucleotides, the CDR3 is TGTGCCAGCAGCTTGACTAGCGGGGGACTAGAGCAGTACTTC. As protein: CASSLTSGGLEQYF.

This clonotype was seen more than once but under ten times. The gene calls are TRBV5-1 and TRBJ1-2; 7 bases match TRBD1. The junction had 10 bases not matched to a gene; V was cut back by 7 bases and J by 4 bases. Germline-derived CDR1 and CDR2 are SGHRS and YFSETQ. There are 14 residues in the CDR3. The CDR3 bases are TGCGCCAGCGCGGTTTCACGGGACAGCTATGGCTACACCTTC. Its translation is CASAVSRDSYGYTF.

This clonotype showed up many times. The rearrangement uses TRBV20-1 and TRBJ1-2; perhaps TRBD1 as D (6 bases). Germline CDR1 and CDR2: DFQATT and SNEGSKA (reference sequence). Deletions cut 3 bases from V and 7 bases from J, with 9 bases between. The CDR3 runs 11 residues. The CDR3 coding sequence is TGCAGTGCTAGGTCGGGGGCTGGCTACACCTTC. Its protein is CSARSGAGYTF.

This clonotype occurred many times. The gene calls are TRBV29-1 and TRBJ2-7, with D possibly being TRBD2 (5 bases). The CDR3 runs 11 residues. CDR1 and CDR2 from the germline V gene are SQVTM and ANQGSEA. With 4 bases removed from V and 3 bases from J, the gap between germline ends came to 7 bases. The CDR3 DNA is TGCAGCGTTGCGGGGAGCTACGAGCAGTACTTC. Its protein is CSVAGSYEQYF.

This clonotype has just a few counts. The chain uses TRBV12-3 or TRBV12-4 and TRBJ1-5; D remains ambiguous. CDR3 length: 13 residues. V was trimmed by 10 bases and J by 5 bases, leaving 15 bases between them. Here the CDR3 reads CATSRTLHQPQHF. The CDR3 DNA sequence: TGTGCCACCTCAAGGACCCTCCATCAGCCCCAGCATTTT.

Note on this clonotype: One base away lies a much larger clone, so this may be a sequencing read error. J is TRBJ2-3 and V is TRBV11-2; 13 bases are shared with TRBD2. In germline, CDR1 is SGHAT, CDR2 FQNNGV. The V gene end was trimmed by 5 bases and the J gene end by 9 bases; junction bases not matched to a gene: 17. This CDR3 comprises 18 residues. CDR3 sequence reads: CASSLTTSGRALCGTQYF. CDR3 DNA: TGTGCCAGCAGCCTGACAACTAGCGGGAGGGCCTTGTGCGGAACGCAGTATTTT. The complete variable domain, with remaining parts taken from reference TRBV11-2 and TRBJ2-3, reads EAGVAQSPRYKIIEKRQSVAFWCNPISGHATLYWYQQILGQGPKLLIQFQNNGVVDDSQLPKDRFSAERLKGVDSTLKIQPAKLEDSAVYLCASSLTTSGRALCGTQYFGPGTRLTVL.

The gene calls are TRBV10-3 and TRBJ1-1; D remains ambiguous. The CDR3 sequence is 13 residues long. Germline V gene lookup returns CDR1 ENHRY and CDR2 SYGVKD. V was shortened by 11 bases and J by 5 bases, with 18 bases between the two germline ends. The CDR3: CAVHGETSTEAFF. Written as DNA, the CDR3 is TGTGCCGTCCACGGGGAGACATCGACTGAAGCTTTCTTT.

This clonotype has just a few counts. The chain employs TRBV6-1 and TRBJ2-3, with TRBD1 matching 8 bases. The CDR3 covers 15 residues. Germline V CDR1 and CDR2: MNHNS, SASEGT. With 6 bases clipped from V and 3 bases from J, the junction kept 8 bases outside the gene matches. CDR3 loop: CASRTDRGLTDTQYF. DNA for the CDR3: TGTGCCAGCAGGACCGACAGGGGCCTTACAGATACGCAGTATTTT.

In its sample, this clonotype was seen a few times. The CDR3 nucleotides read TGTGCCAGCAGCTTACCGACAGAGAATGAAAAACTGTTTTTT. Protein product: CASSLPTENEKLFF. V and J are TRBV7-2 and TRBJ1-4; possible D gene TRBD1, 5 bases. The CDR3 runs to 14 residues. V was pared by 2 bases and J by 5 bases, with 9 bases between. Germline V gene sequence: CDR1 SGHTA, CDR2 FQGNSA.

There are many counts of this clonotype. The rearrangement uses TRBV6-2 or TRBV6-3 and TRBJ1-2; D ambiguous. Trimming shortened V by 6 bases and J by 4 bases, and 21 bases separated the two germline ends. The germline V gene encodes CDR1 MNHEY and CDR2 SVGEGT. The CDR3 contains 16 residues. CDR3 DNA sequence: TGTGCCAGCAGCGATACAGCTGGAAGTTATGGCTATGGCTACACCTTC. It yields the protein CASSDTAGSYGYGYTF.

This rearrangement joins TRBV24-1 to TRBJ2-5; D is possibly TRBD2 (6 bases). The germline gives CDR1 KGHDR, CDR2 SFDVKD. With 2 bases removed from V and 5 bases from J, the gap between germline ends came to 14 bases. This CDR3 has 15 amino acids. As DNA, the CDR3 is TGTGCCACCAGTGATTCGCGGGGTATGAGGGAGACCCAGTACTTC. Protein sequence: CATSDSRGMRETQYF.

In its sample, this clonotype was seen many times. This chain links TRBV20-1 with TRBJ2-7, with 9 bases lining up with TRBD2. The CDR3 runs to 15 residues. Germline CDR1 is DFQATT and CDR2 is SNEGSKA (reference sequence). The V and J ends lost 1 base and 2 bases, in that order; junction bases with no gene match: 6. CDR3 region: CSARGGASGTYEQYF. Written as DNA, the CDR3 is TGCAGTGCTAGAGGTGGGGCTAGCGGGACCTACGAGCAGTACTTC.

This clonotype was counted at least ten times. The chain uses TRBV6-1 and TRBJ2-1; 7 bases match TRBD2. Germline trimming cut 8 bases from V and 7 bases from J; bases unmatched to any gene: 11. The CDR3 has 14 amino acids. Germline CDR1 reads MNHNS; CDR2 reads SASEGT. Written as DNA, the CDR3 is TGTGCCAGCTACGACCCCGGGGGGTCTAATGAGCAGTTCTTC. Its translation is CASYDPGGSNEQFF.

This clonotype showed up many times. CDR3 amino acids: CASSLGWASTDTQYF. The CDR3 coding sequence is TGTGCCAGCAGCTTAGGTTGGGCATCCACAGATACGCAGTATTTT. This chain uses TRBV7-9 with TRBJ2-3; no reliable D call. The CDR3 spans 15 residues. The germline CDR1 and CDR2 sequences are SEHNR and FQNEAQ (reference sequence). The V gene lost 1 base and the J gene lost 2 bases, with 10 bases spanning the gap.

This clonotype was seen at least ten times. The chain has TRBV7-2 and TRBJ1-1; TRBD1 aligns across 8 bases. J gave up 4 bases and V 5 bases, and 6 bases lay outside the gene matches. Germline-derived CDR1 and CDR2 are SGHTA and FQGNSA. This CDR3 has 14 residues. The CDR3 DNA reads TGTGCCAGCAGCCTTACAGGGGGAGGCACTGAAGCTTTCTTT. Protein sequence: CASSLTGGGTEAFF.

This clonotype occurred a few times. This rearrangement joins TRBV5-4 to TRBJ1-5; weak D call: TRBD1 (6 bases). V lost 4 bases and J lost 3, with 14 bases in between. The CDR3 extends over 15 amino acids. Germline lookup yields CDR1 SGHNT and CDR2 YYREEE (reference sequence). The CDR3 region has the DNA TGTGCCAGCAGCGTAGGCGGACAGCACAATCAGCCCCAGCATTTT. It yields the protein CASSVGGQHNQPQHF.

At least ten counts were recorded for this clonotype. The CDR3 nucleotides read TGTGCCAGCAGTTCTAGGCTGGAGCAGTACTTC. As protein: CASSSRLEQYF. The chain employs TRBV27 and TRBJ2-7; no definite D call. The CDR3 has 11 amino acids. Germline-derived CDR1 and CDR2 are MNHEY and SMNVEV (reference sequence). Trimming took 4 bases from V and 7 from J, leaving 8 bases between them.

About this clonotype itself: This sequence may be a read error, since a much larger clone differs from it by one base. This chain uses TRBV5-8 with TRBJ1-1, with D uncertain. CDR1 and CDR2 from the germline V gene are SGHTS and YDEGEE. CDR3 length: 14 residues. Trimming took 5 bases from V and 5 from J, leaving 16 bases between them. CDR3 nucleotides: TGTGCCAGCAGAGCCACATGGGTGGGGACTGAAGCTTTCTTT. Residues: CASRATWVGTEAFF.

This clonotype was seen only a few times. The V and J genes are TRBV12-3 or TRBV12-4 and TRBJ2-5, with a tentative D call TRBD2 (6 bases). The V and J ends lost 6 bases and 4 bases respectively, with 21 bases between them. The CDR3 has 16 residues. Written as DNA, the CDR3 is TGTGCCAGCAGCCCCACGGAGACTAGAGGGAGAGAGACCCAGTACTTC. Translated: CASSPTETRGRETQYF.

This clonotype occurred many times. The CDR3 DNA is TGTGCCGTAGCGGACGCTTACGAGCAGTACTTC. This encodes CAVADAYEQYF. The chain couples TRBV6-2 or TRBV6-3 to TRBJ2-7; tentatively, D is TRBD2 (6 bases). The CDR3 runs 11 residues. Deletions cut 11 bases from V and 4 bases from J, with 12 bases between. CDR1 is MNHEY, CDR2 SVGEGT, per germline.

As for this clonotype: A read error is possible here, since a much larger clone lies one base away. This chain connects TRBV29-1 to TRBJ1-2; D unresolved. CDR1 and CDR2 (germline): SQVTM, ANQGSEA. This CDR3 comprises 12 residues. The CDR3 region is CSVYSINYGHTF. In nucleotides, the CDR3 is TGCAGCGTGTACAGCATTAACTATGGCCACACCTTC.

The V and J genes are TRBV20-1 and TRBJ2-3; D gene unclear. Germline assignment: CDR1 DFQATT and CDR2 SNEGSKA (reference sequence). This CDR3 is 11 amino acids long. V was clipped by 7 bases and J by 4 bases, with 9 bases between them. This CDR3 reads CSVSSSDTQYF. In nucleotides, the CDR3 is TGCAGTGTCTCCTCGTCAGATACGCAGTATTTT.

On this clonotype itself: Being one base from a much bigger clone, this may be a read error. The chain uses TRBV5-1 and TRBJ2-1; D gene ambiguous. This CDR3 has 15 residues. Germline lookup yields CDR1 SGHRS and CDR2 YFSETQ. Trimming pared 1 base from V and 0 bases from J, leaving 8 bases between. The CDR3 coding sequence is TGCGCCAGCAGCTTGACCCCTGACTCCTACAATGAGCAGTTCTTC. Protein sequence: CASSLTPDSYNEQFF.

This clonotype has a count of ten or more. The rearrangement joins TRBV9 to TRBJ2-1, with 7 bases fitting TRBD2. This CDR3 region has 15 residues. Germline CDR1 SGDLS, CDR2 YYNGEE. Trimming removed 4 bases from V and 7 bases from J; junction bases left unmatched: 11. This chain's CDR3 is CASSPGTTPGNEQFF. Written as DNA, the CDR3 is TGTGCCAGCAGCCCAGGGACTACCCCGGGGAATGAGCAGTTCTTC. Supplemented by reference TRBV9 and TRBJ2-1, the full variable domain reads DSGVTQTPKHLITATGQRVTLRCSPRSGDLSVYWYQQSLDQGLQFLIQYYNGEERAKGNILERFSAQQFPDLHSELNLSSLELGDSALYFCASSPGTTPGNEQFFGPGTRLTVL.

This chain links TRBV7-6 with TRBJ2-2, with 15 nucleotides matching TRBD2. The CDR3 extends over 18 amino acids. Germline loops: CDR1 SGHVS, CDR2 FNYEAQ. V trimming: 3 bases; J trimming: 2 bases; junction bases outside the gene matches: 4. The CDR3 bases are TGTGCCAGCAGCTTTCGGACTAGCGGGAGGGCCAACACCGGGGAGCTGTTTTTT. Translated, it gives CASSFRTSGRANTGELFF.

The CDR3 region has the DNA TGTGCCTGGACCCTCACGGGGGAGGGCTACACCTTC. It specifies CAWTLTGEGYTF. V usage is TRBV30 and J usage is TRBJ1-2; D perhaps matches TRBD1 (5 bases). The germline gives CDR1 GTSNPN, CDR2 SVGIG (reference sequence). Trimming removed 4 bases at V and 8 bases at J, with 14 bases between. This CDR3 has 12 residues.

The count of this clonotype is one. This chain links TRBV29-1 with TRBJ1-1; weak D call: TRBD1 (6 bases). CDR3 length: 14 residues. Trimming removed 6 bases at V and 1 base at J, with 15 bases between. Germline CDR1 and CDR2: SQVTM and ANQGSEA. CDR3 residues: CSVVGDRPNTEAFF. CDR3 bases: TGCAGCGTCGTGGGAGACAGGCCGAACACTGAAGCTTTCTTT.

Many counts were recorded for this clonotype. The chain recombines TRBV5-1 with TRBJ1-1, with 11 bases identical to TRBD1. The CDR3 length is 14 residues. Germline trimming cut 3 bases from V and 4 bases from J; bases unmatched to any gene: 2. Germline-derived CDR1 and CDR2 are SGHRS and YFSETQ. Here the CDR3 reads CASSSGTGGTEAFF. CDR3 bases: TGCGCCAGCAGCTCCGGGACAGGGGGCACTGAAGCTTTCTTT. Full variable domain (outside the CDR3, taken from reference TRBV5-1 and TRBJ1-1): KAGVTQTPRYLIKTRGQQVTLSCSPISGHRSVSWYQQTPGQGLQFLFEYFSETQRNKGNFPGRFSGRQFSNSRSEMNVSTLELGDSALYLCASSSGTGGTEAFFGQGTRLTVV.